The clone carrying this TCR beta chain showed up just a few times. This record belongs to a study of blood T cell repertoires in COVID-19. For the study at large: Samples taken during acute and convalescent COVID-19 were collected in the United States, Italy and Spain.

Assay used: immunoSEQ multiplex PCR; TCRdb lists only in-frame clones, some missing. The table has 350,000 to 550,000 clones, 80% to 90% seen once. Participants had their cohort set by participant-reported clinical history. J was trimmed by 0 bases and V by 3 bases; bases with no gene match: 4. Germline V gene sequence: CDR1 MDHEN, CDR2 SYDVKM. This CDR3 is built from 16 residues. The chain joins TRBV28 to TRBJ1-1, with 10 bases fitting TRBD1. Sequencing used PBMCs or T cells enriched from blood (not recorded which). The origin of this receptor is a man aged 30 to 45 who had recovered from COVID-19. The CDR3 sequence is CASSFYGTGVNTEAFF. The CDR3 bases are TGTGCCAGCAGTTTTTACGGGACAGGGGTGAACACTGAAGCTTTCTTT.